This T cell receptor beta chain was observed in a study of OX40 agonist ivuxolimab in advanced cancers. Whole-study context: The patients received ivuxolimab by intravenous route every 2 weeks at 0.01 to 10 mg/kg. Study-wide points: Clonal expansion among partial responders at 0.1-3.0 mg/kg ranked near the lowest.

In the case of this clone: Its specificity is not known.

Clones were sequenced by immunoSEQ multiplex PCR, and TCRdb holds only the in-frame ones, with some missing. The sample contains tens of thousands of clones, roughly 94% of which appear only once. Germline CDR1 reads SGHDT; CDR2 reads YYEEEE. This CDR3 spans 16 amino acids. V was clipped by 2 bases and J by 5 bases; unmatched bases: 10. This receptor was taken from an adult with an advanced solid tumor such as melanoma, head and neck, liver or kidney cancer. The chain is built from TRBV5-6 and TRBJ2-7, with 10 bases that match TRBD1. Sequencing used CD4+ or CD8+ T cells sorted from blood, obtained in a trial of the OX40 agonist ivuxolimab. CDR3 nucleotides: TGTGCCAGCAGCTTCTGGGGATCGACAGGGGGCAACGAGCAGTACTTC. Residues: CASSFWGSTGGNEQYF.